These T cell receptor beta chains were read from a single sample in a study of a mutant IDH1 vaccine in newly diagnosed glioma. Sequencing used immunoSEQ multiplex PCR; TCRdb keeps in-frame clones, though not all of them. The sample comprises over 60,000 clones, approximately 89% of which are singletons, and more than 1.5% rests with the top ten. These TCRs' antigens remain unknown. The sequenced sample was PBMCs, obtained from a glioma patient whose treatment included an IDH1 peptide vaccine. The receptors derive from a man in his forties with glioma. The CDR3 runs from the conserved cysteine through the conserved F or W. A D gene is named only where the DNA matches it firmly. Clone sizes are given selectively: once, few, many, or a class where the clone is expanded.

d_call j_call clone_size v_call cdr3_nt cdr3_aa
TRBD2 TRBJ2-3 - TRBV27 TGTGCCAGCAGTTTAGTAGCGGGAGCGGGCACAGATACGCAGTATTTT CASSLVAGAGTDTQYF
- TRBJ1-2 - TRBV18 TGTGCCAGCTCACTGGACAGCAGCTATGGCTACACCTTC CASSLDSSYGYTF
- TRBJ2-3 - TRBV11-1 TGTGCCAGCAGCTTAGACACCCTACTTGGAGATACGCAGTATTTT CASSLDTLLGDTQYF
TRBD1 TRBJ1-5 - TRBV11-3 TGTGCCAGCAGCCCGGGGGACAGGGGCGCCAATCAGCCCCAGCATTTT CASSPGDRGANQPQHF
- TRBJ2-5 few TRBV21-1 TGTGCCAGCAGCGCCCCGGGACTAGCGTTTGAGACCCAGTACTTC CASSAPGLAFETQYF
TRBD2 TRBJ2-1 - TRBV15 TGTGCCACCAGCAGAGGTCGTGACCGGATGACTAGCGGGGCAAGATACAATGAGCAGTTCTTC CATSRGRDRMTSGARYNEQFF
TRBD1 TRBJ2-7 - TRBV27 TGTGCCAGCAGTTTTAGGTACGGGCAGGGGGTCAGATACGAGCAGTACTTC CASSFRYGQGVRYEQYF
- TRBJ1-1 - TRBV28 TGTGCCAGCACTCTGACAAACACTGAAGCTTTCTTT CASTLTNTEAFF
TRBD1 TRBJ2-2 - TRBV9 TGTGCCAGCAGGCCCGGGACAGGAGCCGCCGGGGAGCTGTTTTTT CASRPGTGAAGELFF
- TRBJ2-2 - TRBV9 TGTGCCAGCAGCGTAGGCCAGGGTCCCGGGGAGCTGTTTTTT CASSVGQGPGELFF
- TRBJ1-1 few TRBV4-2 TGTGCCAGCAGCCAAGCATCCCACACTGAAGCTTTCTTT CASSQASHTEAFF
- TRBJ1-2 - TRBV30 TGTGCCTGGACGGCTAACTATGGCTACACCTTC CAWTANYGYTF